The entry that follows covers one T cell receptor beta chain sequence. In the authors' workflow: Cell counts per sample came from amplifying reference gene primers. Clones were sequenced by immunoSEQ multiplex PCR, and TCRdb holds only the in-frame ones, with some missing. V and J calls and clone size come straight from that table; D and trimming were deduced from the DNA. The sample lists more than 150,000 clones, around 87% occurring once. This sample was included in a study of blood T cell repertoires in COVID-19. In the study overall: Sites in the United States, Italy and Spain provided acute and convalescent COVID-19 samples. T cells, B-cell-depleted T cells, or PBMCs supplied cDNA or gDNA.

This CDR3 has 14 residues. Germline-derived CDR1 and CDR2 are DFQATT and SNEGSKA (reference sequence). V shed 3 bases and J 1 base; nucleotides not matched to a gene: 3. The chain links TRBV20-1 to TRBJ1-5; TRBD1 matches 7 bases. This receptor was obtained from a middle-aged man with active or convalescent COVID-19. The sequencing sample was made of peripheral blood. CDR3 amino acids: CSASQGESNQPQHF. CDR3 bases: TGCAGTGCTAGTCAGGGGGAAAGCAATCAGCCCCAGCATTTT.